The clone carrying this T cell receptor (beta chain) was recorded only once. The record originates from a study of shared clonotypes between healthy human individuals. V gave up 4 bases and J gave up 5 bases; unmatched junction bases: 11. This CDR3 is 16 amino acids long. CDR1 is SNHLY and CDR2 is FYNNEI in the germline V gene. Libraries were prepared by immunoSEQ multiplex PCR; TCRdb keeps only in-frame clonotypes and omits some of them. This sample has roughly 1 million clones, with approximately 80% found just once. The sequenced sample was memory CD4+ T cells from PBMCs. Sample subset: CD45RA-negative fraction. The chain carries TRBV2 and TRBJ1-1; TRBD1 matches at 9 bases. This TCR was sampled from a man in his late teens or twenties in good health. Some clones in this sample may be carry-over from other donors' samples. The CDR3 nucleotides read TGTGCCAGCAGTGGGGGCCCGGGACAGGGATGGACTGAAGCTTTCTTT. This sequence encodes CASSGGPGQGWTEAFF. The variable domain in full, completed from reference TRBV2 and TRBJ1-1, reads EPEVTQTPSHQVTQMGQEVILRCVPISNHLYFYWYRQILGQKVEFLVSFYNNEISEKSEIFDDQFSVERPDGSNFTLKIRSTKLEDSAMYFCASSGGPGQGWTEAFFGQGTRLTVV.